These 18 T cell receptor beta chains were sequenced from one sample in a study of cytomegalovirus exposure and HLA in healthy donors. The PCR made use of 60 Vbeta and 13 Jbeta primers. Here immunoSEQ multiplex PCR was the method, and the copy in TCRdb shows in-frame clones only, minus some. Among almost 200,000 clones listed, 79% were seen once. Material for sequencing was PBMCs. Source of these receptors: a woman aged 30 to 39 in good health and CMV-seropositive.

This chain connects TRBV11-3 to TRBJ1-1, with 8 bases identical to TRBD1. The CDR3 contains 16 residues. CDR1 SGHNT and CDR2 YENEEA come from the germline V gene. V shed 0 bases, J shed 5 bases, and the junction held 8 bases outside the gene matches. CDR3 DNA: TGTGCCAGCAGCTTAGAGGACAGGGCAGGGTGGACTGAAGCTTTCTTT. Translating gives CASSLEDRAGWTEAFF.

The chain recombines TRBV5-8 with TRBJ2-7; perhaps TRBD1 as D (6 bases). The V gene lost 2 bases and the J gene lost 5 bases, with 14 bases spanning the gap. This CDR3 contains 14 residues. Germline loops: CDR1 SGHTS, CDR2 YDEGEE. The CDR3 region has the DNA TGTGCCAGCAGCTTCAAGTACAGGGTCGACGAGCAGTACTTC. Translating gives CASSFKYRVDEQYF.

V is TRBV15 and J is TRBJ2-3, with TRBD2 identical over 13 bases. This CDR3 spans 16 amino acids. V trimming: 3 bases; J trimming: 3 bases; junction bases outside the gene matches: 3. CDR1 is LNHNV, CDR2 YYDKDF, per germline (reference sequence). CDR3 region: CATSRGLAGQTDTQYF. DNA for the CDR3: TGTGCCACCAGCAGGGGACTAGCGGGACAAACAGATACGCAGTATTTT.

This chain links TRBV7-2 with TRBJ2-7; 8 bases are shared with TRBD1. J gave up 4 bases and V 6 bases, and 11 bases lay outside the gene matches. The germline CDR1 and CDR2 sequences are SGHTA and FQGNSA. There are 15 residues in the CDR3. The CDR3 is CASRSITGGHYEQYF. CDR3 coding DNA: TGTGCCAGCAGGTCAATCACAGGGGGGCATTACGAGCAGTACTTC. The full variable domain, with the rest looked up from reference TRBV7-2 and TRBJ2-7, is GAGVSQSPSNKVTEKGKDVELRCDPISGHTALYWYRQSLGQGLEFLIYFQGNSAPDKSGLPSDRFSAERTGGSVSTLTIQRTQQEDSAVYLCASRSITGGHYEQYFGPGTRLTVT.

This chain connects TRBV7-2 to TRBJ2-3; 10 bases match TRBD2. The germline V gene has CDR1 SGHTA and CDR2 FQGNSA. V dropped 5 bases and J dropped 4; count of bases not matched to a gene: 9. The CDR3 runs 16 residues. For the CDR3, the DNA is TGTGCCAGCAGCAAGAGCGGGGGGGCCTTCGCAGATACGCAGTATTTT. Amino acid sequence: CASSKSGGAFADTQYF.

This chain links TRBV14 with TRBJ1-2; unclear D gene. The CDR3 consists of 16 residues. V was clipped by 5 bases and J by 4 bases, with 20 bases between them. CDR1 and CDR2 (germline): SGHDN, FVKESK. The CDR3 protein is CASSFRRRAGGYGYTF. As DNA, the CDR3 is TGTGCCAGCAGCTTCCGTAGACGGGCGGGTGGCTATGGCTACACCTTC.

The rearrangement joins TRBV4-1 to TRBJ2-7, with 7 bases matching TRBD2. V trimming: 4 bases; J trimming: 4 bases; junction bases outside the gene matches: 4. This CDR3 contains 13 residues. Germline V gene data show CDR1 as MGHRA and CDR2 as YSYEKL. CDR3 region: CASSPGGNYEQYF. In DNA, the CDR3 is TGCGCCAGCAGCCCCGGGGGGAATTACGAGCAGTACTTC.

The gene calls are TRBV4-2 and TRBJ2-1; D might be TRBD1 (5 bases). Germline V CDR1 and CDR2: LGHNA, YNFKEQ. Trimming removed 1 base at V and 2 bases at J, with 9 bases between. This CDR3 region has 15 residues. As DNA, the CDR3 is TGTGCCAGCAGCCAAGGTCAGGGTACCTACAATGAGCAGTTCTTC. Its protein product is CASSQGQGTYNEQFF.

CDR3 sequence: CASSFNNEQYF. In DNA form, the CDR3 reads TGTGCCAGCAGCTTCAACAACGAGCAGTACTTC. V gene TRBV7-9 combines with J gene TRBJ2-7; D unresolved. Looked up from germline, CDR1 is SEHNR and CDR2 is FQNEAQ (reference sequence). Trimming left V 3 bases short and J 5 bases short, with 5 bases between. CDR3 length: 11 residues.

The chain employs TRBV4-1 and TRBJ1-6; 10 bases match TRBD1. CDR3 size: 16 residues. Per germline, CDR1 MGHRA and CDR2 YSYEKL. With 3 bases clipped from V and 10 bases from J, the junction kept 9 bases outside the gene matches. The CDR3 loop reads CASSQVRDRGRSPLHF. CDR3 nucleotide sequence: TGCGCCAGCAGCCAGGTGAGGGACAGGGGTAGATCACCCCTCCACTTT.

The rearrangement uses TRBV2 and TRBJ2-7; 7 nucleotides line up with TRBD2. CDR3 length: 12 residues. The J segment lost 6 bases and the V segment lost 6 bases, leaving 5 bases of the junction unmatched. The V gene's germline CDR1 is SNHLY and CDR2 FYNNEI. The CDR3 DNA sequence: TGTGCCAGCAGCCAGGGAGGGGTCGAGCAGTACTTC. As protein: CASSQGGVEQYF. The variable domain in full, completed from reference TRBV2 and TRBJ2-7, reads EPEVTQTPSHQVTQMGQEVILRCVPISNHLYFYWYRQILGQKVEFLVSFYNNEISEKSEIFDDQFSVERPDGSNFTLKIRSTKLEDSAMYFCASSQGGVEQYFGPGTRLTVT.

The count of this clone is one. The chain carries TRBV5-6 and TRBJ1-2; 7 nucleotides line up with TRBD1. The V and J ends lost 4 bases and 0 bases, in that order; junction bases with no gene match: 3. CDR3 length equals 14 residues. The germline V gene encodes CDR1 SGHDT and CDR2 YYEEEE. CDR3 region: CASSMTGTNYGYTF. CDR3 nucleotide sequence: TGTGCCAGCAGCATGACAGGGACTAACTATGGCTACACCTTC.

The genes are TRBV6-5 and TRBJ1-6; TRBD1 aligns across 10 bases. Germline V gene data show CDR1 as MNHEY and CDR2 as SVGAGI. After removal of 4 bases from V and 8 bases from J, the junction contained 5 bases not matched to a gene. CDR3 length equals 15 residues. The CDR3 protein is CASSSEGQGDSPLHF. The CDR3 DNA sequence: TGTGCCAGCAGTTCCGAAGGACAGGGGGATTCACCCCTCCACTTT.

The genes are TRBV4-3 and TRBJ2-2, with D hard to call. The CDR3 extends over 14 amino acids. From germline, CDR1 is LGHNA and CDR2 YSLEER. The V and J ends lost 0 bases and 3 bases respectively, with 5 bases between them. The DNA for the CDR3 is TGCGCCAGCAGCCAAGAGAGATACACCGGGGAGCTGTTTTTT. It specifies CASSQERYTGELFF.

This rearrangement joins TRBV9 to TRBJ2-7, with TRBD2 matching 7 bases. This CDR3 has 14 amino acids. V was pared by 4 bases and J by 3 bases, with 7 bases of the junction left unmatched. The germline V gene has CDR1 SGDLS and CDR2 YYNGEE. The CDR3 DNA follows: TGTGCCAGCAGCCCCCGACTAGCTGGCTACGAGCAGTACTTC. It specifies CASSPRLAGYEQYF.

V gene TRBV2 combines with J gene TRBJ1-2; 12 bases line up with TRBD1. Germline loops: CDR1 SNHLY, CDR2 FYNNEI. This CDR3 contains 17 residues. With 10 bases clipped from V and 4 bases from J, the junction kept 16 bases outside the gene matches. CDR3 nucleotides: TGTGCCACCAAACCTCGGGACAGGGGGCAACTCAGCTATGGCTACACCTTC. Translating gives CATKPRDRGQLSYGYTF.

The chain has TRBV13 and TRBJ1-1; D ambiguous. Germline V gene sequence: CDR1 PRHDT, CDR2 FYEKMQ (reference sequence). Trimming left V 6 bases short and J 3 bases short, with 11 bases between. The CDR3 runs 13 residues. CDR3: CASRLDSDTEAFF. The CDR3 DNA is TGTGCCAGCAGGCTAGACTCGGACACTGAAGCTTTCTTT.

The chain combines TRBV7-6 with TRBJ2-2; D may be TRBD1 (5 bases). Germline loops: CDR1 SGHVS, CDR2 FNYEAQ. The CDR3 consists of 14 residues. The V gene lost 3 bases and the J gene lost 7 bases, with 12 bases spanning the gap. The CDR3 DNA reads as TGTGCCAGCAGCTTTAGGGGTTTCAACGGGGAGCTGTTTTTT. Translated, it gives CASSFRGFNGELFF.